This T cell receptor beta chain originates from a study of T cell changes during pregnancy in multiple sclerosis. This table comes from immunoSEQ multiplex PCR, and its TCRdb copy is limited to in-frame clones, with some not included. Of about 81,000 clones in the sample, over 90% were seen once. The V end was cut by 5 bases, the J end by 6 bases, with 11 bases between. The length of the CDR3 is 13 residues. Looked up from germline, CDR1 is SEHNR and CDR2 is FQNEAQ (reference sequence). This clonotype was obtained from a female donor with multiple sclerosis, enrolled in a pregnancy study. The material sequenced was peripheral blood, taken in the third trimester of pregnancy. This rearrangement joins TRBV7-9 to TRBJ2-1; TRBD2 might be the D (6 bases). CDR3: CASSVVTSNEQFF. DNA for the CDR3: TGTGCCAGCAGCGTTGTGACTAGCAATGAGCAGTTCTTC.